This T cell receptor (beta chain) was retrieved from a study of OX40 agonist ivuxolimab in advanced cancers. Study-level information: Ivuxolimab doses were 0.01, 0.1, 0.3, 1.5, 3 or 10 mg/kg every 2 weeks. Hepatocellular carcinoma, melanoma, renal cell or head and neck cancer occurred in dose-escalation patients.

The V gene lost 5 bases and the J gene lost 8 bases, with 16 bases spanning the gap. The CDR3 has 14 residues. The germline gives CDR1 KGHSH, CDR2 LQKENI. TCRdb's table, derived via immunoSEQ multiplex PCR, lists solely in-frame clones and lacks some. The profile covers about 100,000 clones, with just over 90% appearing a single time and 0.6% to 0.8% taken by the ten largest. This sample comprised CD4+ or CD8+ T cells sorted from blood, obtained in a trial of the OX40 agonist ivuxolimab. This receptor was obtained from an adult with an advanced solid tumor such as melanoma, head and neck, liver or kidney cancer. V gene TRBV18 combines with J gene TRBJ2-1, with a possible D match to TRBD2 (5 bases). CDR3 DNA sequence: TGTGCCAGCTCAAAAGTCCACGGGGTACATGAGCAGTTCTTC. Translated: CASSKVHGVHEQFF.